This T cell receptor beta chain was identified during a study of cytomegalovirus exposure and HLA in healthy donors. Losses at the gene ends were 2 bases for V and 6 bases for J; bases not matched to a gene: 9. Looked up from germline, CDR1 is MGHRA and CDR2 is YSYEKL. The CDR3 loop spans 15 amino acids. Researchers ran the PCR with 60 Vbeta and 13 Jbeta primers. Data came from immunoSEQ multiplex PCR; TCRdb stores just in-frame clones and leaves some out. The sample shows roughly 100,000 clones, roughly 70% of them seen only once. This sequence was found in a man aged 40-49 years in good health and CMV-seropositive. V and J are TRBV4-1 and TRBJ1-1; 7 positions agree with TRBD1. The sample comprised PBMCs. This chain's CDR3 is CASSQSTGPEPEAFF. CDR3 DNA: TGCGCCAGCAGCCAATCGACAGGGCCCGAACCTGAAGCTTTCTTT.